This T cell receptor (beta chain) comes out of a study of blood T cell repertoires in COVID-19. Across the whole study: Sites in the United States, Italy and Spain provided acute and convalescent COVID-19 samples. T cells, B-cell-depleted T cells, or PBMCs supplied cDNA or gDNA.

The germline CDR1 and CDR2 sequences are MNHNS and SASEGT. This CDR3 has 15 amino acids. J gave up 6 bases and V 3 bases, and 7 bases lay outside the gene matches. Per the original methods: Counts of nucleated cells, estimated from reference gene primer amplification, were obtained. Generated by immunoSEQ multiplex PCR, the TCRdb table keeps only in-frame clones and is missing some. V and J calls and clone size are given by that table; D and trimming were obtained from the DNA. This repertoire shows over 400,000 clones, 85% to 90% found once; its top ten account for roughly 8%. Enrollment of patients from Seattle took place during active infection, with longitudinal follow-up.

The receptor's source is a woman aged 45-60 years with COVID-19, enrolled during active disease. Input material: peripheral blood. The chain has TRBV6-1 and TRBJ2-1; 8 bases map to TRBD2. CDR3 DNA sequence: TGTGCCAGCAGTGACCAACTAGCGGCGGCCAATGAGCAGTTCTTC. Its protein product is CASSDQLAAANEQFF.